Shown below are 7 T cell receptor beta chains from a single sample sequenced in a study of regulatory T cells in long-lasting Graves disease. iRepertoire HTBI primers and Arm-PCR of CDR3 regions built TCR beta libraries. TCRdb redid the calling of the multiplex PCR reads with MiXCR, one entry per CDR3 protein. This table has 550,000 to 700,000 distinct CDR3 sequences, roughly a sixth appearing once. Time point given: newly diagnosed GD, antithyroid drugs for less than 3 months. Scientists built the TCR library using RNA that was extracted from PBMCs. The same sample was also studied in work on T cells in Graves' hyperthyroidism and ophthalmopathy.

The sequenced sample was peripheral blood mononuclear cells (PBMCs), obtained at new diagnosis, from a patient treated with antithyroid drugs. These receptors were collected from a man aged 18 to 30 with Graves disease.

This clonotype was detected many times. The chain combines TRBV2 with TRBJ2-5, with 13 bases lining up with TRBD2. The junction had 14 bases not matched to a gene; V was cut back by 6 bases and J by 4 bases. Per the germline V gene, CDR1 is SNHLY and CDR2 is FYNNEI. The CDR3 spans 18 residues. As DNA, the CDR3 is TGTGCCAGCAGCATGGGAGAGTGGACTAGCGGGAGCAGAGAGACCCAGTACTTC. Encoded protein: CASSMGEWTSGSRETQYF.

The sample holds a few counts of this clonotype. The genes are TRBV6-1 and TRBJ1-5, with 7 bases identical to TRBD1. CDR3 length: 14 amino acids. After removal of 6 bases from V and 5 bases from J, the junction contained 7 bases not matched to a gene. CDR1 is MNHNS and CDR2 is SASEGT in the germline V gene. In DNA form, the CDR3 reads TGTGCCAGCAGGATAGGGGACAGCTATCAGCCCCAGCATTTT. Translating gives CASRIGDSYQPQHF.

This clonotype was counted many times. The J gene is TRBJ2-1, the V gene TRBV5-1; TRBD1 might be the D (6 bases). The V and J ends lost 1 base and 9 bases respectively, with 17 bases between them. Per germline, CDR1 SGHRS and CDR2 YFSETQ. The CDR3 extends over 15 amino acids. CDR3 nucleotides: TGCGCCAGCAGCTTGTTTGCAGGGGCCATGGGTGAGCAGTTCTTC. Amino acids: CASSLFAGAMGEQFF.

This clonotype appeared many times. The CDR3 protein is CASSLGRELQYF. In nucleotides, the CDR3 is TGTGCCAGCAGCTTAGGTCGTGAGTTACAGTATTTT. The chain employs TRBV11-3 and TRBJ2-3; D gene ambiguous. This CDR3 is built from 12 residues. Germline values: CDR1 SGHNT, CDR2 YENEEA. Trimming left V 1 base short and J 12 bases short, with 11 bases between.

This clonotype turned up a few times. V is TRBV18 and J is TRBJ2-7; D remains unclear. CDR3 size: 12 residues. Germline-derived CDR1 and CDR2 are KGHSH and LQKENI. Trimming removed 2 bases from V and 9 bases from J, with 11 bases in between. The CDR3 protein is CASSPVTLAQYF. In nucleotides, the CDR3 is TGTGCCAGCTCACCAGTAACGCTCGCGCAGTACTTC.

Only a few counts were recorded for this clonotype. For the CDR3, the DNA is TGTGCCAGCAGCCAAGAGTCCCGGCTGACAGGGGGTTTCGATGAGCAGTTCTTC. Translation gives CASSQESRLTGGFDEQFF. The chain recombines TRBV14 with TRBJ2-1, with 9 bases identical to TRBD1. V lost 0 bases to trimming and J lost 8 bases; unmatched junction nucleotides: 14. The CDR3 has 18 amino acids. Per the germline V gene, CDR1 is SGHDN and CDR2 is FVKESK. The entire variable domain, with the rest obtained from reference TRBV14 and TRBJ2-1, is as follows: EAGVTQFPSHSVIEKGQTVTLRCDPISGHDNLYWYRRVMGKEIKFLLHFVKESKQDESGMPNNRFLAERTGGTYSTLKVQPAELEDSGVYFCASSQESRLTGGFDEQFFGPGTRLTVL.

This chain connects TRBV30 to TRBJ1-2; maybe TRBD1 (6 bases). The germline gives CDR1 GTSNPN, CDR2 SVGIG (reference sequence). This CDR3 is built from 14 residues. V lost 3 bases, J lost 0 bases, and 11 bases lay in between. CDR3 protein: CAWSTGFTNYGYTF. For the CDR3, the DNA is TGTGCCTGGAGCACAGGGTTTACTAACTATGGCTACACCTTC. Complete variable domain (other parts from reference TRBV30 and TRBJ1-2): SQTIHQWPATLVQPVGSPLSLECTVEGTSNPNLYWYRQAAGRGLQLLFYSVGIGQISSEVPQNLSASRPQDRQFILSSKKLLLSDSGFYLCAWSTGFTNYGYTFGSGTRLTVV.